Below, one T cell receptor (beta chain) is given with its context. Clones were read by immunoSEQ multiplex PCR, and TCRdb kept only the in-frame ones, dropping some. The sample shows about 31,000 clones, under 95% of them seen only once. This sample was taken from a study of OX40 agonist ivuxolimab in advanced cancers. V was trimmed by 4 bases and J by 2 bases, leaving 14 bases between them. Germline CDR1 reads MDHEN; CDR2 reads SYDVKM. The CDR3 is 16 residues long. Sequencing was performed on CD4+ or CD8+ T cells sorted from blood, taken in a trial of the OX40 agonist ivuxolimab. The chain links TRBV28 to TRBJ1-4; the D gene is possibly TRBD1 (5 bases). This receptor was taken from an adult with an advanced solid tumor such as melanoma, head and neck, liver or kidney cancer. CDR3 amino acids: CASSSPGKTTNEKLFF. In DNA, the CDR3 is TGTGCCAGCAGTTCCCCAGGGAAGACGACTAATGAAAAACTGTTTTTT.